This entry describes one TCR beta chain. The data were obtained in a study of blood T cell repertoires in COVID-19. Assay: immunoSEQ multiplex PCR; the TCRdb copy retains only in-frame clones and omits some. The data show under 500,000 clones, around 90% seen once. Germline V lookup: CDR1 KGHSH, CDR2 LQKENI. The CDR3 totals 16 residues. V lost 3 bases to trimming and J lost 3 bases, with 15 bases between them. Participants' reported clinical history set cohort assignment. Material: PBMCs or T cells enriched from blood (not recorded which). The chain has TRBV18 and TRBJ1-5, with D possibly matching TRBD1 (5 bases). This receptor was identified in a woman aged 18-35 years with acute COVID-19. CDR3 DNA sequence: TGTGCCAGCTCACCTTGGGCCGGGGGTAACAATCAGCCCCAGCATTTT. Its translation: CASSPWAGGNNQPQHF.